This T cell receptor beta chain appears in the sequencing data of a study of a mutant IDH1 vaccine in newly diagnosed glioma. Study in general: Vaccine dosing followed radiotherapy by 4-6 weeks, or accompanied temozolomide cycles. Treated patients comprised 62.5% males and roughly 40% females, mean age roughly 44 years.

Sequenced by immunoSEQ multiplex PCR; TCRdb stores in-frame clones only, minus some. The data hold 30,000 to 40,000 clones, with roughly 80% observed a single time. The germline gives CDR1 LNHDA, CDR2 SQIVND (reference sequence). CDR3 length equals 13 residues. The V end was cut by 4 bases, the J end by 2 bases, with 8 bases between. Turning to this clone: Its antigen is undetermined.

The time point denotes: week 23, last vaccination. With topical imiquimod, each dose of the vaccine consisted of 300 ug of mutant IDH1 20-mer peptide. In every donor, the tumor was a new WHO grade 3 or 4 IDH1-mutant, ATRX-lost astrocytoma. The gene calls are TRBV19 and TRBJ1-1; maybe TRBD1 (5 bases). Sequenced material: PBMCs, taken from a glioma patient whose treatment included an IDH1 peptide vaccine. This TCR was recovered from a man in his forties or fifties with glioma. The CDR3 coding sequence is TGTGCCAGTAGTACAGGGTTTAACACTGAAGCTTTCTTT. Translation: CASSTGFNTEAFF.